Described below is a single T cell receptor (beta chain) sequence and its context. Its specificity is not known. The record originates from a study of CD4 T cells in relation to SARS-CoV-2 and coronaviruses. About the research overall: After less than eleven days of antigen culture, PBMC TCR beta CDR3s were sequenced.

From germline, CDR1 is WNHNN and CDR2 SYGVQD (reference sequence). Trimming stripped 3 bases from V and 1 base from J, with 13 bases between. The CDR3 is made up of 15 amino acids. Assay: immunoSEQ multiplex PCR; the TCRdb copy retains only in-frame clones and omits some. This sample has around 20,000 clones, with less than 70% found just once. Unexposed donor CD4+ T cells date from 2011-2018, before the COVID-19 pandemic. After ten to eleven days of culture, CD4+ T cells were isolated. Cells permitting, SARS-CoV-2 S/N and four cold-coronavirus spikes were tested on unexposed-donor CD4+ T cells. Half the medium was replaced with IL-2 medium on days 3 and 7.

The TCR originated in a human donor in good health. The rearrangement uses TRBV10-1 and TRBJ2-7, with unresolved D. Material for sequencing was CD4+ T cells from PBMCs, cultured in vitro. CDR3 sequence (DNA): TGCGCCAGCAGTGAAGGGATAGGCCCTTCCTACGAGCAGTACTTC. It is translated as CASSEGIGPSYEQYF.